What follows is one T cell receptor beta chain and its context. CDR1 and CDR2 from the germline V gene are LGHDT and YNNKEL (reference sequence). V dropped 3 bases and J dropped 7 bases, with 9 bases sitting between them. This CDR3 region has 12 residues. The entry originates in a study of blood T cell repertoires in COVID-19. At the level of the study: COVID-19 samples, acute and convalescent, were from the United States, Italy and Spain. T cells, B-cell-depleted T cells, or PBMCs supplied cDNA or gDNA.

In the original processing: Reference gene primer amplification in the assay estimated nucleated cell counts. Using immunoSEQ multiplex PCR, the repertoire was profiled, and TCRdb retains in-frame clones only, with some absent. Clone size and the V and J calls come from that table; the DNA yielded D and trimming. Of about 110,000 clones listed, 71% are singletons. The chain is built from TRBV3-1 (or the pseudogene TRBV3-2) and TRBJ1-1, with D perhaps TRBD1 (5 bases). The sequence was collected from a human donor with acute or convalescent COVID-19. The donor label of this sample is uncertain. The material sequenced was peripheral blood. CDR3 in DNA: TGTGCCAGCAGCCATACAGGTGGTGAAGCTTTCTTT. Encoded protein: CASSHTGGEAFF.